Listed below are T cell receptor beta chains from one sample, sequenced in a study of T cell responses to AZD1222 COVID-19 vaccine. Assay used: immunoSEQ multiplex PCR; TCRdb lists only in-frame clones, some missing. Among around 100,000 clones listed, about 85% were seen once. This sample comprised peripheral blood, obtained 28 days after the second AZD1222 dose. These receptors all come from an adult who received the AZD1222 COVID-19 vaccine. The CDR3 runs from the conserved cysteine through the conserved F or W. Each record gives: V gene, CDR3 protein.

V: TRBV6-5; CDR3: CASSYFSAGSYEQYF
V: TRBV11-2; CDR3: CASSSGKTILINYGYTF
V: TRBV4-2; CDR3: CASSQVTSGSGAYNEQFF
V: TRBV6-5; CDR3: CASRRAIGSPYGYTF
V: TRBV14; CDR3: CASKFSGLNTEAFF
V: TRBV30; CDR3: CAWTAPGTNEKLFF
V: TRBV27; CDR3: CASSGGSYEQYF
V: TRBV7-9; CDR3: CASRTSDSSGNTIYF
V: TRBV2; CDR3: CASRNPGSAQHF
V: TRBV4-3; CDR3: CASSLQRGQSLGGEKLFF
V: TRBV7-8; CDR3: CASSLGTPGASYEQYF
V: TRBV7-2; CDR3: CASSTSGLSYNSPLHF
V: TRBV5-5; CDR3: CASSSWGAGGGRRTEAFF
V: TRBV25-1; CDR3: CASSESNTEAFF
V: TRBV30; CDR3: CAWSVRWGGGTEAFF
V: TRBV27; CDR3: CASSHQYSNQPQHF
V: TRBV3-1/TRBV3-2; CDR3: CASSNTDTQYF
V: TRBV5-6; CDR3: CASSPGLGIYEQYF
V: TRBV9; CDR3: CASSPRGDTLDNNSPLHF
V: TRBV2; CDR3: CASSEGRVLDEQYF
V: TRBV4-1; CDR3: CASSQESYVNTEAFF
V: TRBV19; CDR3: CASSTPARETFF
V: TRBV28; CDR3: CASGVGANVLTF
V: TRBV10-3; CDR3: CAISERYRDRGHIHYGYTF
V: TRBV7-9; CDR3: CASSLSGGNTGELFF
V: TRBV27; CDR3: CASSLWRGQGTDTQYF
V: TRBV4-3; CDR3: CASSQGQGSLGNTEAFF
V: TRBV2; CDR3: CASSVGGPRETQYF
V: TRBV3-1/TRBV3-2; CDR3: CASSQQGSNQPQHF
V: TRBV4-1; CDR3: CASSQGAGRSSYNEQFF
V: TRBV7-2; CDR3: CASSLTRGAELYYEQYF
V: TRBV7-7; CDR3: CASSSSGVEQFF
V: TRBV20-1; CDR3: CSASVSDYEQYF
V: TRBV6-1; CDR3: CASSEVGGGGGETQYF
V: TRBV27; CDR3: CASSLQGTNTEAFF
V: TRBV4-1; CDR3: CASSQVGTGISNQPQHF
V: TRBV7-9; CDR3: CASSSQGASGNTIYF
V: TRBV19; CDR3: CASSGLAGEQDEQYF
V: TRBV5-4; CDR3: CASSLRGPRGTLLAKNIQYF
V: TRBV6-2/TRBV6-3; CDR3: CASSYSGANVLTF
V: TRBV5-4; CDR3: CASSLETSYEQYF
V: TRBV28; CDR3: CASRLTGSVQPQHF
V: TRBV27; CDR3: CASFGWGGDIQYF
V: TRBV9; CDR3: CASSGQGGTGELFF
V: TRBV20-1; CDR3: CSVPGTAEQYF
V: TRBV27; CDR3: CASSPGTQPSDTQYF
V: TRBV14; CDR3: CASSPAGLWASKYF
V: TRBV5-5; CDR3: CASSLDRGVAYEQYF
V: TRBV7-9; CDR3: CASSLPLDSDTQYF
V: TRBV18; CDR3: CASSSSRGPYEQYF
V: TRBV18; CDR3: CASSPPPGPSYNEQFF
V: TRBV9; CDR3: CASSVAGTGSHEQYF
V: TRBV27; CDR3: CASSRGSEGTYEQYF
V: TRBV3-1/TRBV3-2; CDR3: CASSPKVETQYF
V: TRBV5-6; CDR3: CASSPQDLHGYTF
V: TRBV19; CDR3: CASSINGVQPQHF
V: TRBV7-2; CDR3: CASSPSGATDTQYF